This T cell receptor (beta chain) was identified in a study of OX40 agonist ivuxolimab in advanced cancers. The CDR3 has 16 residues. CDR1 is SEHNR and CDR2 is FQNEAQ in the germline V gene (reference sequence). Losses at the gene ends were 3 bases for V and 3 bases for J; bases not matched to a gene: 7. On cycle 4 day 1 and cycle 7 day 1, as well as at baseline, blood was sampled. The table came from immunoSEQ multiplex PCR; TCRdb's copy has only in-frame clones and leaves some out. This table has tens of thousands of clones, around three quarters appearing once. Material: CD4+ or CD8+ T cells sorted from blood, obtained in a trial of the OX40 agonist ivuxolimab. The chain carries TRBV7-9 and TRBJ2-5, with 10 nucleotides matching TRBD2. The sequence was obtained from an adult with an advanced solid tumor such as melanoma, head and neck, liver or kidney cancer. This CDR3 reads CASSFDSGGLKETQYF. DNA for the CDR3: TGTGCCAGCAGCTTCGATAGCGGGGGGCTTAAAGAGACCCAGTACTTC.